This entry concerns a single T cell receptor beta chain. Its antigen is still unknown. Exposure to brentuximab vedotin varied, and each patient had relapsed following autologous stem cell transplantation. The data were obtained in a study of PD-1 blockade in classical Hodgkin lymphoma. Study-wide background: Patients were treated with nivolumab at 3 mg/kg, and this was given intravenously every 2 weeks. Study conclusions and caveats: Reported findings placed baseline TCR diversity lower in newly diagnosed patients (compared with healthy donors). CD4+ but not CD8+ TCR diversity rose significantly by C4D1. Baseline diversity in complete responders resembled that of newly diagnosed patients.

This CDR3 is built from 13 residues. CDR1 and CDR2 (germline): SGHRS, YFSETQ. V gave up 2 bases and J gave up 6 bases, with 8 bases separating them. The protocol was immunoSEQ multiplex PCR, while the TCRdb copy is restricted to in-frame clones and leaves out a portion. The sample has about 98,000 clones; more than 90% are singletons. The chain uses TRBV5-1 and TRBJ2-2, with D uncertain. This specimen consisted of peripheral blood mononuclear cells (PBMCs), obtained at baseline. The clonotype comes from a human donor with classical Hodgkin lymphoma. The chain's CDR3 is CASSLGGPGELFF. The CDR3 DNA reads as TGCGCCAGCAGCTTAGGCGGCCCCGGGGAGCTGTTTTTT.